These 22 T cell receptor beta chains were all obtained from the same sample, sequenced in a study of blood T cells in healthy people across ages. A sample-barcoded 5' primer and a J-beta primer mix were used in a second PCR of about 7 to 11 cycles. TCRdb re-analysed the 5' RACE reads in MiXCR, keeping a single row per CDR3 protein. The sample holds about 620,000 distinct CDR3 sequences, around 21% seen once. The sequenced material came from blood. All receptors derive from a man between 65 and 79 years old in good health.

The V call is TRBV7-2, the J call TRBJ2-7; D gene ambiguous. The CDR3 runs to 13 residues. Germline lookup yields CDR1 SGHTA and CDR2 FQGNSA. Trimming removed 5 bases from V and 6 bases from J, with 14 bases in between. CDR3 loop: CASSLRYPSEQYF. In DNA form, the CDR3 reads TGTGCCAGCAGCCTCCGATACCCTAGCGAGCAGTACTTC.

This clonotype showed up just a few times. The rearrangement joins TRBV29-1 to TRBJ1-1; a possible D gene is TRBD1 (5 bases). Deletions cut 4 bases from V and 1 base from J, with 10 bases between. Germline V gene data show CDR1 as SQVTM and CDR2 as ANQGSEA. The CDR3 is made up of 13 amino acids. This CDR3 reads CSVGGTGNTEAFF. The CDR3 DNA follows: TGCAGCGTTGGGGGGACGGGGAACACTGAAGCTTTCTTT.

This chain links TRBV14 with TRBJ2-1, with a weak D call TRBD1 (5 bases). V was shortened by 4 bases and J by 2 bases, with 15 bases between the two germline ends. The CDR3 has 16 residues. From germline, CDR1 is SGHDN and CDR2 FVKESK. CDR3 bases: TGTGCCAGCAGCCCAAGAGGAAGGGGCACCTACAATGAGCAGTTCTTC. Amino acids: CASSPRGRGTYNEQFF.

The chain employs TRBV7-9 and TRBJ2-1; D not certain. V was shortened by 5 bases and J by 12 bases, with 11 bases between the two germline ends. The CDR3 runs 11 residues. The germline CDR1 and CDR2 sequences are SEHNR and FQNEAQ (reference sequence). The CDR3 coding sequence is TGTGCCAGCAGCGACTCCAGTGGGCAGTTCTTC. Protein sequence: CASSDSSGQFF. Full variable domain (remainder filled in from reference TRBV7-9 and TRBJ2-1): DTGVSQNPRHKITKRGQNVTFRCDPISEHNRLYWYRQTLGQGPEFLTYFQNEAQLEKSRLLSDRFSAERPKGSFSTLEIQRTEQGDSAMYLCASSDSSGQFFGPGTRLTVL.

This clonotype occurred a few times. The chain uses TRBV27 and TRBJ2-5, with 14 bases that match TRBD2. The J call may be in error: the DNA end matches TRBJ2-1 better. This CDR3 is built from 17 residues. CDR1 MNHEY and CDR2 SMNVEV come from the germline V gene (reference sequence). The CDR3 loop is CASRRTGTSGSLDEQFF. Here the CDR3 DNA reads TGTGCCAGCAGACGAACCGGGACTAGCGGGAGCCTCGATGAGCAGTTCTTC.

This clonotype was detected ten times or more. The rearrangement links TRBV12-3 or TRBV12-4 to TRBJ2-5, with TRBD2 identical over 14 bases. This CDR3 is 15 amino acids long. V gave up 5 bases and J gave up 4 bases; unmatched junction bases: 3. The CDR3 nucleotides are TGTGCCAGCAGTGCGGGACTAGCGGGAGTAGAGACCCAGTACTTC. Translated, it gives CASSAGLAGVETQYF.

For this clonotype: One end of the junction does not line up with germline, which may come from a read error. The rearrangement uses TRBV25-1 and TRBJ2-5, with 7 bases fitting TRBD2. The J call could be wrong; TRBJ2-1 is a better fit for the DNA end. CDR1 and CDR2 (germline): MGHDK, SYGVNS. The CDR3 totals 16 residues. This CDR3 reads CAGSEFGAGVINEQFF. The CDR3 region has the DNA TGTGCCGGCAGTGAATTCGGGGCGGGAGTAATCAATGAGCAGTTCTTC.

This clonotype was counted between two and nine times. The chain uses TRBV7-9 and TRBJ2-5; tentative D call: TRBD2 (5 bases). The J call is in doubt because the DNA end fits TRBJ2-1 better. The CDR3 contains 15 residues. CDR1 and CDR2 (germline): SEHNR, FQNEAQ (reference sequence). The CDR3, as DNA: TGTGCCAGCAGCCTTCGGGAAGTCAGCAACAATGAGCAGTTCTTC. Protein: CASSLREVSNNEQFF.

The V gene is TRBV12-3 or TRBV12-4, the J gene TRBJ2-7, with D possibly TRBD1 on 5 matching bases. This CDR3 spans 15 amino acids. The V and J ends lost 5 bases and 4 bases respectively, with 18 bases between them. CDR3: CASSIPGKGPYEQYF. CDR3 DNA: TGTGCCAGCAGTATTCCAGGGAAGGGTCCTTACGAGCAGTACTTC.

This clonotype was recorded a few times. J is TRBJ2-1 and V is TRBV7-9; no clear D. V lost 3 bases, J lost 6 bases, and 9 bases lay in between. There are 13 residues in the CDR3. Per germline, CDR1 SEHNR and CDR2 FQNEAQ (reference sequence). As DNA, the CDR3 is TGTGCCAGCAGCTTGACTGGCCCCAATGAGCAGTTCTTC. It is translated as CASSLTGPNEQFF.

This clonotype was observed at least ten times. J is TRBJ2-4 and V is TRBV10-3; TRBD1 matches 10 bases. Germline values: CDR1 ENHRY, CDR2 SYGVKD. With V trimmed by 0 bases and J by 7 bases, 3 bases remained unmatched. The CDR3 extends over 15 amino acids. The CDR3 DNA follows: TGTGCCATCAGTGAGTCCGGGGACAGGGGTAACATTCAGTACTTC. Protein: CAISESGDRGNIQYF.

The table lists this clonotype with a few counts. The chain is built from TRBV7-9 and TRBJ2-5; 11 bases fit TRBD2. The J segment lost 4 bases and the V segment lost 7 bases, leaving 2 bases of the junction unmatched. The CDR3 is made up of 13 amino acids. Germline CDR1 reads SEHNR; CDR2 reads FQNEAQ (reference sequence). For the CDR3, the DNA is TGTGCCAGCAATCTAGCGGGAGGAGAGACCCAGTACTTC. It translates to CASNLAGGETQYF. Based on the CDR3 plus reference TRBV7-9 and TRBJ2-5, the full variable domain is DTGVSQNPRHKITKRGQNVTFRCDPISEHNRLYWYRQTLGQGPEFLTYFQNEAQLEKSRLLSDRFSAERPKGSFSTLEIQRTEQGDSAMYLCASNLAGGETQYFGPGTRLLVL.

Only a few counts were recorded for this clonotype. V gene TRBV5-6 combines with J gene TRBJ2-5, with 7 bases lining up with TRBD1. The end of the DNA is better explained by TRBJ2-1, so the J call may be wrong. The CDR3 loop spans 14 amino acids. Germline V gene sequence: CDR1 SGHDT, CDR2 YYEEEE. CDR3 sequence reads: CASSLDRGQNEQFF. The CDR3 DNA is TGTGCCAGCAGCTTGGACAGGGGACAGAATGAGCAGTTCTTC.

The chain combines TRBV7-3 with TRBJ2-2; D uncertain. Deletions cut 5 bases from V and 6 bases from J, with 13 bases between. CDR3 length: 14 residues. CDR1 is SGHTA and CDR2 is FQGTGA in the germline V gene. The CDR3 here is CASSPKMPAGELFF. The CDR3 DNA is TGTGCCAGCAGCCCAAAGATGCCGGCCGGGGAGCTGTTTTTT. The full variable domain, completed using reference TRBV7-3 and TRBJ2-2, is GAGVSQTPSNKVTEKGKYVELRCDPISGHTALYWYRQSLGQGPEFLIYFQGTGAADDSGLPNDRFFAVRPEGSVSTLKIQRTERGDSAVYLCASSPKMPAGELFFGEGSRLTVL.

This rearrangement joins TRBV5-1 to TRBJ2-1; the D is unclear. The V gene lost 4 bases and the J gene lost 0 bases, with 8 bases spanning the gap. The CDR3 covers 14 residues. Germline V CDR1 and CDR2: SGHRS, YFSETQ. The chain's CDR3 is CASSQGPSYNEQFF. CDR3 nucleotide sequence: TGCGCCAGCAGCCAAGGACCCTCCTACAATGAGCAGTTCTTC.

This clonotype has just a few counts. The chain links TRBV7-2 to TRBJ1-2; 7 positions agree with TRBD1. The CDR3 spans 14 residues. CDR1 and CDR2 (germline): SGHTA, FQGNSA. V was clipped by 5 bases and J by 2 bases; unmatched bases: 5. The CDR3 bases are TGTGCCAGCAGCACCTCGACAGGGAACTATGGCTACACCTTC. Protein: CASSTSTGNYGYTF.

A few counts support this clonotype. The chain employs TRBV20-1 and TRBJ1-4; no reliable D call. In germline, CDR1 is DFQATT, CDR2 SNEGSKA (reference sequence). The ends were cut back, 3 bases at V and 1 base at J, with 6 bases in the middle. The CDR3 totals 13 residues. The CDR3 bases are TGCAGTGCTAGCCCCGAAACTAATGAAAAACTGTTTTTT. Protein: CSASPETNEKLFF.

A remark on this clonotype: A junction boundary mismatches the germline segment, possibly from a read error. The chain links TRBV18 to TRBJ2-3; TRBD2 might be the D (6 bases). This CDR3 has 15 residues. Germline V gene sequence: CDR1 KGHSH, CDR2 LQKENI. CDR3 protein: CASSPSQAPRETQYF. As DNA, the CDR3 is TGTGCCAGCTCACCGTCGCAGGCTCCCCGGGAGACCCAGTACTTT.

The rearrangement joins TRBV11-2 to TRBJ2-1; 9 nucleotides agree with TRBD1. After removal of 3 bases from V and 5 bases from J, the junction contained 5 bases not matched to a gene. Germline CDR1 is SGHAT and CDR2 is FQNNGV. The CDR3 length is 15 residues. The CDR3 DNA is TGTGCCAGCAGCTTCAGACAGGGGGTGAACAATGAGCAGTTCTTC. Translating gives CASSFRQGVNNEQFF. The whole variable domain, remainder taken from reference TRBV11-2 and TRBJ2-1, is EAGVAQSPRYKIIEKRQSVAFWCNPISGHATLYWYQQILGQGPKLLIQFQNNGVVDDSQLPKDRFSAERLKGVDSTLKIQPAKLEDSAVYLCASSFRQGVNNEQFFGPGTRLTVL.

This clonotype showed up just a few times. The chain employs TRBV5-1 and TRBJ1-1, with 8 bases identical to TRBD1. After removal of 4 bases from V and 0 bases from J, the junction contained 8 bases not matched to a gene. Germline values: CDR1 SGHRS, CDR2 YFSETQ. This CDR3 is 16 amino acids long. The CDR3 sequence is CASSTGTGGLNTEAFF. DNA for the CDR3: TGCGCCAGCAGCACCGGGACAGGAGGACTGAACACTGAAGCTTTCTTT.

This clonotype was counted a few times. This rearrangement joins TRBV20-1 to TRBJ2-3, with a tentative D call TRBD2 (5 bases). The germline V and J ends were trimmed by 3 bases and 0 bases, with 10 bases remaining between them. The CDR3 has 14 residues. Germline CDR1 DFQATT, CDR2 SNEGSKA (reference sequence). The CDR3 here is CSARPGISTDTQYF. The CDR3 nucleotides are TGCAGTGCTAGGCCGGGGATTAGCACAGATACGCAGTATTTT.

This chain joins TRBV6-6 and TRBJ2-7, with 9 bases fitting TRBD1. This CDR3 spans 16 amino acids. The germline V gene encodes CDR1 MNHNY and CDR2 SVGAGI (reference sequence). V gave up 0 bases and J gave up 4 bases; unmatched junction bases: 7. The CDR3 DNA reads as TGTGCCAGCAGTTACTCCAGACAGGGGGTGGGTTACGAGCAGTACTTC. This sequence encodes CASSYSRQGVGYEQYF.